This T cell receptor beta chain came from a study of cytomegalovirus exposure and HLA in healthy donors (dated by TCRdb to about 2017). A note on the overall study: The 500 to 800 repertoires of the first cohort and the roughly 120 validation repertoires were produced on the same platform, according to a later analysis. The study was designed to test whether signatures of past pathogen exposure could be identified by cataloging public T cell receptors. The study combined high-throughput TCR immunosequencing, statistical association of individual TCRs with disease status, and machine learning to predict cytomegalovirus infection status. A separate validation cohort of some 130 different subjects was used in addition to the roughly 720-subject first cohort. Findings and caveats that apply to the study as a whole: According to the authors, the approach could potentially be generalized to other disease states and immunological phenotypes. Most TCR sequences were observed very rarely across donors, whereas some public TCRs were present in many individuals. The study listed 170 or so TCR beta chains as associated with cytomegalovirus. In vitro tests confirmed that a few of the cytomegalovirus-associated TCR beta chains recognize cytomegalovirus antigens. Of the cluster scores, 90% to 95% were above 0 in a later analysis, which found that TCRs clustered in the first cohort also tended to co-occur in the approximately 130 validation repertoires. Cytomegalovirus status was reported to be diagnosed by the classifier with high specificity and sensitivity in both the original and validation cohorts. A later analysis lacked HLA typing for the validation cohort, so it scored co-occurrence in that cohort across all 110 or so repertoires.

As concerns this clone: Its antigen specificity is not known. No much larger clone exists at a distance of one base, and base qualities are not known.

Library preparation was by the immunoSEQ multiplex PCR assay. In the paper's pipeline: A statistical classification framework was developed to diagnose cytomegalovirus status using the catalog of TCR beta chain sequences. The table was pulled from immuneACCESS by TCRdb, which kept in-frame rearrangements only. Such tables lose some clones; where checked, under half of the loss comes from unresolved V genes, and the rest has no known cause. V, J and clone size are those of that table, while D and trimming were read from the DNA. This sample has 260,000 or so clones in its table, and 87% of those were observed once. 2% to 3% of the sample is in the top ten clones. In the germline V gene, CDR1 corresponds to MDHEN and CDR2 to SYDVKM. CDR3 length: 14 amino acids, cysteine to phenylalanine. The read is trimmed to its CDR3 DNA, 42 bases read in frame from base 1. Compared with germline, V lacks 5 bases and J lacks 1 base; bases without a gene match: 4.

The donors belonged to the validation cohort of roughly 120 subjects, which was separate from the approximately 610-subject first cohort. Sequenced material: PBMCs. The rearrangement joined TRBV28 to TRBJ2-7, with 8 central nucleotides matching TRBD2. This receptor was obtained from a man aged 18 to 35 in good health and CMV-seronegative. The CDR3 here reads CASSTAGGSYEQYF. The sequence in DNA is TGTGCCAGCAGTACGGCGGGAGGTTCCTACGAGCAGTACTTC.